The sequence of this T cell receptor beta chain was determined in a study of Ad26.COV2.S vaccination and SARS-CoV-2 variants. Noted treatment: 15 to 20 received Ad26.COV2.S at low or high dose, single or two shots; roughly five received placebo; per-sample allocation not given. Samples were taken on day 63 after the first vaccine or placebo injection. Profiled with immunoSEQ multiplex PCR; TCRdb holds only in-frame clones, not every one. The sample lists about 410,000 clones, roughly 90% seen once, with 1.5% to 2% in the top ten. CDR3 length: 15 residues. The germline V gene encodes CDR1 SGHNT and CDR2 YYREEE (reference sequence). Losses at the gene ends were 0 bases for V and 8 bases for J; bases not matched to a gene: 10.

The clonotype comes from a person between 18 and 65 years old who received the Ad26.COV2.S COVID-19 vaccine or a placebo. Specimen: peripheral blood, collected in a trial of Ad26.COV2.S vaccine versus placebo. The gene calls are TRBV5-4 and TRBJ1-2, with 7 nucleotides matching TRBD1. The chain's CDR3 is CASSLGTQGGFGYTF. CDR3 in DNA: TGTGCCAGCAGCTTGGGGACCCAGGGGGGCTTCGGCTACACCTTC.